This T cell receptor (beta chain) was retrieved from a study of CD8+CD57+ T cells in acquired aplastic anemia. Study-wide context: The sorted CD4+ and CD8+ cells yielded an average around 3 ug of DNA. Mean read depth for CD4+ cells from healthy donors was roughly 10 million. The study, taken as a whole, reports: Overlapping CD8+ CDR3 repertoires of patients and controls contained approximately 29 shared sequences.

This CDR3 has 15 amino acids. The ends were cut back, 5 bases at V and 5 bases at J, with 15 bases in the middle. CDR1 SGHTA and CDR2 FQGNSA come from the germline V gene. As regards this clonotype: What it recognizes is unknown.

Genomic DNA acted as the template from which TCR beta VDJ combination and CDR3 sequence profiling were carried out. In TCRdb, the reads were re-called with MiXCR into one record per CDR3 protein. The sample lists about 190,000 distinct CDR3 sequences; approximately 50% were seen once. This clonotype originated in a human donor in good health, serving as a control. This sequence joins TRBV7-2 and TRBJ2-2; TRBD1 or TRBD2 may be the D gene (5 bases each). The sequenced sample was sorted CD4+, CD8+, or CD8+CD57+ T cells (not recorded which) from PBMCs. The CDR3 DNA is TGTGCCAGCAGCCCCGGGACGGCTTGGACCGGGGAGCTGTTTTTT. This translates into CASSPGTAWTGELFF.